These T cell receptor beta chains were read from a single sample in a study of CD8 T cells in ankylosing spondylitis. From the 5' RACE reads, TCRdb called clonotypes with MiXCR, one entry per CDR3 protein. The data show approximately 90,000 distinct CDR3 sequences, about 8.6% seen once. The specimen was blood, either unsorted or a sorted T cell fraction (not recorded which). These receptors all come from a male donor with ankylosing spondylitis or in good health (not recorded which). The CDR3 runs from the conserved cysteine through the conserved F or W. D genes are given only for firm matches. Clone size appears in some rows only: once, few, many, or a class for an expanded clone.

V gene	J gene	CDR3 length	clone size	D gene	CDR3 protein	CDR3 DNA
TRBV21-1	TRBJ2-7	14	NA	NA	CASDASGGSYEQYF	TGTGCCAGCGACGCTAGCGGGGGCTCCTACGAGCAGTACTTC
TRBV6-4	TRBJ2-3	14	NA	TRBD1	CASSRDRGADTQYF	TGTGCCAGCAGCCGGGACAGGGGAGCAGATACGCAGTATTTT
TRBV5-1	TRBJ1-1	15	many	NA	CASSPWGQTNAEAFF	TGCGCCAGCAGCCCGTGGGGACAAACGAACGCTGAAGCTTTCTTT
TRBV29-1	TRBJ2-7	16	many	NA	CSVDAGPTNNGYEQYF	TGCAGCGTTGACGCGGGACCGACGAACAACGGCTACGAGCAGTACTTC
TRBV9	TRBJ2-1	15	many	TRBD2	CASSVREGTKNEQFF	TGTGCCAGCAGCGTAAGGGAGGGAACCAAAAATGAGCAGTTCTTC
TRBV12-5	TRBJ2-6	15	NA	NA	CASGLRGSGANVLTF	TGTGCTAGTGGTCTCAGGGGTTCTGGGGCCAACGTCCTGACTTTC
TRBV6-1	TRBJ2-2	13	many	NA	CGSGRANTGELFF	TGTGGCTCGGGAAGGGCGAACACCGGGGAGCTGTTTTTT
TRBV7-9	TRBJ1-3	15	many	NA	CASSQRGRGGNTIYF	TGTGCCAGCAGCCAAAGAGGCAGGGGAGGAAACACCATATATTTT
TRBV20-1	TRBJ2-3	13	many	TRBD2	CSGGLAGEDTQYF	TGCAGTGGGGGTCTAGCGGGAGAAGATACGCAGTATTTT
TRBV19	TRBJ2-3	16	many	TRBD2	CASSATLADFTDTQYF	TGTGCCAGTAGTGCCACCCTAGCGGACTTCACAGATACGCAGTATTTT
TRBV12-3/TRBV12-4	TRBJ1-5	19	many	TRBD1	CASRNRTGASSRGNQPQHF	TGTGCCAGCAGGAATCGGACAGGGGCGAGTAGTCGGGGCAATCAGCCCCAGCATTTT
TRBV28	TRBJ2-1	15	many	TRBD1	CASGVRGYTYNEQFF	TGTGCCAGCGGAGTCAGGGGGTACACCTACAATGAGCAGTTCTTC
TRBV2	TRBJ2-7	16	many	TRBD1	CASSDRGFLLTYEQYF	TGTGCCAGCAGCGACAGGGGCTTTCTCCTTACCTACGAGCAGTACTTC
TRBV6-2/TRBV6-3	TRBJ1-2	14	many	NA	CASSYLRAHYGYTF	TGTGCCAGCAGCTACCTCAGAGCTCACTACGGCTACACCTTC
TRBV27	TRBJ1-1	16	many	TRBD1	CASSLLQGAGNTEAFF	TGTGCCAGCAGTTTATTGCAGGGGGCCGGGAACACTGAAGCTTTCTTT
TRBV7-1	TRBJ2-1	16	many	TRBD2	CASSSISGRADNEQFF	TGTGCCAGCAGCTCGATCAGCGGGAGGGCCGACAATGAGCAGTTCTTC
TRBV7-8	TRBJ1-2	17	many	TRBD1	CASSPLRRQGTNYGYTF	TGTGCCAGCAGCCCCCTCCGAAGACAGGGAACTAACTATGGCTACACCTTC
TRBV3-1	TRBJ2-3	16	many	NA	CASSPARGVRPDTQYF	TGTGCCAGCAGCCCAGCAAGGGGGGTGAGGCCAGATACGCAGTATTTT
TRBV20-1	TRBJ2-3	15	many	TRBD2	CSTGTSSASTDTQYF	TGCAGTACCGGGACTAGCTCCGCCAGCACAGATACGCAGTATTTT
TRBV6-1	TRBJ1-2	15	many	TRBD1	CASSLRDRGLDGYTF	TGTGCCAGCAGTCTCCGGGACAGGGGGTTAGATGGCTACACCTTC
TRBV5-1	TRBJ2-7	13	many	NA	CASSFQVTYEQYF	TGCGCCAGCAGCTTTCAAGTTACCTACGAGCAGTACTTC
TRBV18	TRBJ1-1	15	NA	NA	CASSPSTGTDTEAFF	TGTGCCAGCTCACCTTCAACAGGGACGGACACTGAAGCTTTCTTT
TRBV6-2/TRBV6-3	TRBJ1-5	14	NA	NA	CASSPTGNNQPQHF	TGTGCCAGCAGCCCCACGGGGAACAATCAGCCCCAGCATTTT
TRBV29-1	TRBJ2-5	11	many	NA	CSLQVQETQYF	TGCAGTCTACAAGTGCAAGAGACCCAGTACTTC
TRBV7-2	TRBJ2-5	16	many	TRBD2	CASSLRLAGYQETQYF	TGTGCCAGCAGCCTAAGACTAGCGGGATACCAAGAGACCCAGTACTTC
TRBV7-9	TRBJ1-2	14	NA	NA	CASSLGWTAWGYTF	TGTGCCAGCAGCTTAGGTTGGACCGCCTGGGGCTACACCTTC
TRBV7-2	TRBJ2-1	15	few	NA	CASSLEGGIYNEQFF	TGTGCCAGCAGCTTAGAGGGGGGCATCTACAATGAGCAGTTCTTC
TRBV9	TRBJ2-7	14	many	TRBD1	CASSVDRVNYEQYF	TGTGCCAGCAGCGTGGACAGGGTTAACTACGAGCAGTACTTC
TRBV27	TRBJ2-3	16	many	TRBD2	CASTTRTSGRGDTQYF	TGTGCCAGCACGACACGGACTAGCGGGAGAGGAGATACGCAGTATTTT
TRBV4-1	TRBJ2-7	16	NA	NA	CASSQRDTTSSYEQYF	TGCGCCAGCAGCCAACGGGACACAACTTCTTCCTACGAGCAGTACTTC
TRBV20-1	TRBJ1-4	15	many	TRBD1	CSARTGETTNEKLFF	TGCAGTGCTAGGACAGGGGAAACAACTAATGAAAAACTGTTTTTT
TRBV11-1	TRBJ1-2	20	many	NA	CASSLGARGLNLRSNYGYTF	TGTGCCAGCAGCTTAGGTGCCAGGGGTTTAAATCTACGTTCGAACTATGGCTACACCTTC
TRBV7-2	TRBJ2-1	15	many	NA	CASSLVRGVYNEQFF	TGTGCCAGCAGCTTAGTAAGGGGGGTCTACAATGAGCAGTTCTTC
TRBV7-9	TRBJ2-2	15	many	TRBD1	CASSLEQGAAGELFF	TGTGCCAGCAGCTTAGAACAGGGGGCCGCCGGGGAGCTGTTTTTT
TRBV10-3	TRBJ1-1	13	many	NA	CAISAGVGTEAFF	TGTGCCATCAGTGCGGGGGTCGGCACTGAAGCTTTCTTT
TRBV7-2	TRBJ1-2	13	many	NA	CASSFPGTWGYTF	TGTGCCAGCAGCTTCCCCGGGACATGGGGCTACACCTTC
TRBV5-1	TRBJ2-1	15	many	NA	CASSLGGSTPNEQFF	TGCGCCAGCAGCTTGGGCGGCTCAACCCCCAATGAGCAGTTCTTC
TRBV6-5	TRBJ2-1	16	many	TRBD1	CASSYAGTGVYNEQFF	TGTGCCAGCAGTTACGCCGGGACAGGGGTCTACAATGAGCAGTTCTTC
TRBV6-1	TRBJ1-1	14	many	NA	CASNRPGPNTEAFF	TGTGCCAGCAACCGCCCCGGGCCGAACACTGAAGCTTTCTTT